These 25 T cell receptor beta chains share one sample of origin, sequenced in a study of cytotoxic CD8 clonotypes in ibrutinib-treated CLL. Data came from immunoSEQ multiplex PCR; TCRdb stores just in-frame clones and leaves some out. Of about 140,000 clones in the sample, approximately 77% are singletons; the top ten hold around a quarter. This specimen was PBMCs, taken after 12 months of ibrutinib treatment. These receptors came from a human donor with chronic lymphocytic leukemia.

This clone appeared a few times. This chain uses TRBV27 with TRBJ1-1; D remains unclear. The CDR3 consists of 13 residues. Trimming cost V 4 bases and J 1 base, with 7 bases left between them. CDR1 is MNHEY, CDR2 SMNVEV, per germline (reference sequence). The CDR3 coding sequence is TGTGCCAGCAGTTCTCCACGGAACACTGAAGCTTTCTTT. It encodes CASSSPRNTEAFF.

The rearrangement joins TRBV18 to TRBJ1-4; TRBD1 aligns across 11 bases. This CDR3 region has 16 residues. J lost 7 bases, V lost 4 bases, and 8 bases had no gene match. Germline CDR1 reads KGHSH; CDR2 reads LQKENI. The CDR3 DNA sequence: TGTGCCAGCTCACTCGGACAGGGGGCGTCTGGTGAAAAACTGTTTTTT. Translated, it gives CASSLGQGASGEKLFF. Drawing the rest from reference TRBV18 and TRBJ1-4, the complete variable domain is NAGVMQNPRHLVRRRGQEARLRCSPMKGHSHVYWYRQLPEEGLKFMVYLQKENIIDESGMPKERFSAEFPKEGPSILRIQQVVRGDSAAYFCASSLGQGASGEKLFFGSGTQLSVL.

The chain combines TRBV9 with TRBJ2-3, with D possibly TRBD1 on 6 matching bases. CDR1 and CDR2 from the germline V gene are SGDLS and YYNGEE. Trimming took off 0 bases at V and 0 bases at J, with 11 bases between the two ends. The CDR3 runs 16 residues. The DNA for the CDR3 is TGTGCCAGCAGCGTAGCAGGGGCGACCAGCACAGATACGCAGTATTTT. Translated: CASSVAGATSTDTQYF.

This clone was seen more than once but under ten times. Other DNA sequences of this sample code for an identical CDR3. The CDR3 DNA sequence: TGTGCCTGGAGTGTAGGGCAGGGCTGGACACCCCTCCACTTT. This sequence encodes CAWSVGQGWTPLHF. The chain uses TRBV30 and TRBJ1-6, with D possibly matching TRBD1 (5 bases). CDR1 is GTSNPN, CDR2 SVGIG, per germline (reference sequence). The V end was cut by 0 bases, the J end by 11 bases, with 14 bases between. The CDR3 runs to 14 residues.

The chain is built from TRBV9 and TRBJ2-7, with D possibly matching TRBD2 (5 bases). Germline CDR1 is SGDLS and CDR2 is YYNGEE. Trimming left V 0 bases short and J 7 bases short, with 5 bases between. There are 11 residues in the CDR3. CDR3 sequence reads: CASSVGGEQYF. The CDR3 DNA follows: TGTGCCAGCAGCGTAGGCGGGGAGCAGTACTTC.

This chain joins TRBV7-2 and TRBJ2-1; D might be TRBD1 or TRBD2, each matching 5 bases. In germline, CDR1 is SGHTA, CDR2 FQGNSA. Trimming left V 4 bases short and J 9 bases short, with 16 bases between. This CDR3 spans 14 amino acids. The CDR3 DNA follows: TGTGCCAGCAGCTCCGGGACCCTCCTCGGTGAGCAGTTCTTC. Translated, it gives CASSSGTLLGEQFF.

V and J are TRBV29-1 and TRBJ2-5; TRBD2 might be the D (5 bases). V gave up 6 bases and J gave up 5 bases, with 16 bases separating them. Germline assignment: CDR1 SQVTM and CDR2 ANQGSEA. The CDR3 is made up of 13 amino acids. The CDR3 loop is CSVSVDYGETQYF. As DNA, the CDR3 is TGCAGCGTCTCAGTCGACTATGGGGAGACCCAGTACTTC.

The chain employs TRBV27 and TRBJ2-1; a weak D match, TRBD2 (5 bases). The CDR3 spans 14 residues. CDR1 and CDR2 (germline): MNHEY, SMNVEV (reference sequence). V was pared by 2 bases and J by 6 bases, with 11 bases between. For the CDR3, the DNA is TGTGCCAGCAGTTTAATCCGGACTGTCAATGAGCAGTTCTTC. Residues: CASSLIRTVNEQFF.

The chain employs TRBV4-3 and TRBJ2-7; possibly TRBD2 for D (6 bases). The CDR3 extends over 14 amino acids. V was pared by 1 base and J by 0 bases, with 7 bases between. CDR1 is LGHNA, CDR2 YSLEER, per germline. The CDR3 nucleotides are TGCGCCAGCAGCCAAGGACTAGACTCCTACGAGCAGTACTTC. Translation gives CASSQGLDSYEQYF.

This chain links TRBV30 with TRBJ2-5; no clear D. The V end was cut by 0 bases, the J end by 5 bases, with 4 bases between. The CDR3 sequence is 11 residues long. The germline V gene has CDR1 GTSNPN and CDR2 SVGIG (reference sequence). Here the CDR3 reads CAWSVRETQYF. DNA of the CDR3: TGTGCCTGGAGTGTCAGGGAGACCCAGTACTTC.

A few counts support this clone. The chain recombines TRBV7-6 with TRBJ2-1, with 11 bases aligning to TRBD1. In germline, CDR1 is SGHVS, CDR2 FNYEAQ. The CDR3 consists of 19 residues. The trim removed 1 base at V and 5 bases at J, leaving 13 bases unmatched. CDR3 nucleotide sequence: TGTGCCAGCAGCTTAGTTTTTATCGGACAGGGGGCGAATAACAATGAGCAGTTCTTC. Translation: CASSLVFIGQGANNNEQFF.

This clone was counted ten times or more. This chain links TRBV4-2 with TRBJ2-7, with a weak D call TRBD1 (6 bases). The germline V gene has CDR1 LGHNA and CDR2 YNFKEQ. The CDR3 consists of 14 residues. V was cut by 5 bases and J by 0 bases, with 11 bases left in between. CDR3: CASSSTGYSYEQYF. CDR3 nucleotides: TGTGCCAGCAGCTCGACAGGATACTCCTACGAGCAGTACTTC.

Only one count was recorded for this clone. The gene calls are TRBV5-1 and TRBJ2-7, with 8 bases that match TRBD1. There are 14 residues in the CDR3. The V and J ends lost 4 bases and 3 bases, in that order; junction bases with no gene match: 6. Germline V gives CDR1 SGHRS, CDR2 YFSETQ. This CDR3 reads CASSEQGVDYEQYF. CDR3 DNA: TGCGCCAGCAGCGAACAGGGGGTAGACTACGAGCAGTACTTC.

This sequence joins TRBV5-4 and TRBJ1-5; D remains ambiguous. The germline V gene has CDR1 SGHNT and CDR2 YYREEE (reference sequence). CDR3 length: 15 residues. The germline V and J ends were trimmed by 0 bases and 6 bases, with 13 bases remaining between them. CDR3 protein: CASSLVEDPSQPQHF. The CDR3 nucleotides read TGTGCCAGCAGCTTGGTGGAGGACCCGAGTCAGCCCCAGCATTTT.

The chain is built from TRBV19 and TRBJ2-5, with a weak D call TRBD2 (6 bases). Trimming stripped 4 bases from V and 7 bases from J, with 16 bases between. There are 14 residues in the CDR3. The germline V gene has CDR1 LNHDA and CDR2 SQIVND (reference sequence). The CDR3 nucleotides are TGTGCCAGTAGTAGGGGACTCGAATTGCGGACCCAGTACTTC. It codes for CASSRGLELRTQYF.

The genes are TRBV7-6 and TRBJ2-2; possibly TRBD2 for D (6 bases). Germline assignment: CDR1 SGHVS and CDR2 FNYEAQ. V lost 5 bases, J lost 3 bases, and 22 bases lay in between. This CDR3 region has 18 residues. Written as DNA, the CDR3 is TGTGCCAGCAGCGGAGGGACCGAAGGTGGAGGTTACACCGGGGAGCTGTTTTTT. As protein: CASSGGTEGGGYTGELFF.

The chain recombines TRBV7-2 with TRBJ1-1; 7 bases are a match to TRBD1. The V gene end was trimmed by 2 bases and the J gene end by 2 bases; junction bases not matched to a gene: 8. Germline V CDR1 and CDR2: SGHTA, FQGNSA. This CDR3 is built from 16 residues. The CDR3 DNA sequence: TGTGCCAGCAGCTTAACACCCGACAGGGTAAACACTGAAGCTTTCTTT. Translated, it gives CASSLTPDRVNTEAFF.

V and J are TRBV5-1 and TRBJ2-7, with D maybe TRBD1 (5 bases). The germline V gene encodes CDR1 SGHRS and CDR2 YFSETQ. The length of the CDR3 is 14 residues. V lost 2 bases to trimming and J lost 2 bases, with 11 bases between them. Here the CDR3 reads CASSFYRPTYEQYF. CDR3 sequence (DNA): TGCGCCAGCAGCTTTTACAGGCCTACCTACGAGCAGTACTTC.

Comment on this clone: Other DNA sequences in this specimen translate into the identical CDR3. This chain links TRBV19 with TRBJ2-1; D uncertain. Trimming removed 2 bases from V and 6 bases from J, with 5 bases in between. Germline assignment: CDR1 LNHDA and CDR2 SQIVND (reference sequence). This CDR3 is 12 amino acids long. CDR3 DNA: TGTGCCAGTAGTATATCCAGCAATGAGCAGTTCTTC. Amino acids: CASSISSNEQFF.

The rearrangement links TRBV18 to TRBJ1-3; no clear D gene. This CDR3 contains 16 residues. Trimming left V 0 bases short and J 3 bases short, with 12 bases between. Germline V gene sequence: CDR1 KGHSH, CDR2 LQKENI. The CDR3 protein is CASSPPSQINGNTIYF. CDR3 nucleotide sequence: TGTGCCAGCTCACCACCCTCACAGATCAATGGAAACACCATATATTTT.

This clone was picked up one time. The chain recombines TRBV4-1 with TRBJ2-7; a possible D gene is TRBD2 (5 bases). The CDR3 is 16 residues long. Per germline, CDR1 MGHRA and CDR2 YSYEKL. Between the trimmed V and J ends, which lost 1 base and 0 bases, there was a span of 13 bases. The CDR3 nucleotides are TGCGCCAGCAGCCAAGGGACCGGGAAAAGCTCCTACGAGCAGTACTTC. This codes for CASSQGTGKSSYEQYF.

The DNA for the CDR3 is TGCGCCAGCAGCTTCGGAACAGGGGTATTCGCGAACACCGGGGAGCTGTTTTTT. Protein sequence: CASSFGTGVFANTGELFF. The chain is built from TRBV5-1 and TRBJ2-2, with 7 bases lining up with TRBD1. Germline V lookup: CDR1 SGHRS, CDR2 YFSETQ. V was clipped by 2 bases and J by 0 bases; unmatched bases: 10. The CDR3 runs to 18 residues.

The rearrangement joins TRBV9 to TRBJ1-2; D gene uncertain. CDR1 is SGDLS, CDR2 YYNGEE, per germline. The CDR3 runs to 15 residues. Trimming removed 0 bases from V and 10 bases from J, with 19 bases in between. The CDR3 DNA reads as TGTGCCAGCAGCGTAGACTGGGAGCGCATGGGTGACTACACCTTC. Its protein product is CASSVDWERMGDYTF.

A single count supports this clone. The J gene is TRBJ2-6, the V gene TRBV18; D gene uncertain. The CDR3 consists of 18 residues. Looked up from germline, CDR1 is KGHSH and CDR2 is LQKENI. Trimming shortened V by 8 bases and J by 0 bases, and 20 bases separated the two germline ends. CDR3 sequence (DNA): TGTGCCAGCGAACGGGCCGGATTTCTCCTCTCTGGGGCCAACGTCCTGACTTTC. Protein: CASERAGFLLSGANVLTF.

This clone was counted once. This rearrangement joins TRBV18 to TRBJ2-7; D unresolved. The CDR3 loop spans 13 amino acids. Germline V gene lookup returns CDR1 KGHSH and CDR2 LQKENI. V gave up 2 bases and J gave up 3 bases, with 8 bases separating them. The CDR3 region is CASSPFADYEQYF. The DNA for the CDR3 is TGTGCCAGCTCACCATTTGCGGACTACGAGCAGTACTTC.